These 25 T cell receptor beta chains share one sample of origin, sequenced in a study of PD-L1 blockade in urothelial cancer. The time point: peripheral blood 6 weeks after treatment start. Generated by immunoSEQ multiplex PCR, the TCRdb table keeps only in-frame clones and is missing some. The table shows approximately 44,000 clones, with about 89% occurring only once. The input for sequencing was PBMCs, taken around atezolizumab (anti-PD-L1) treatment. The receptors derive from a man aged 65 to 85 with urothelial cancer.

The rearrangement joins TRBV5-4 to TRBJ2-7; 13 bases map to TRBD2. This CDR3 has 16 amino acids. Germline V gene lookup returns CDR1 SGHNT and CDR2 YYREEE (reference sequence). Trimming at V came to 4 bases and at J to 3 bases, leaving 7 bases not matched to a gene. The DNA for the CDR3 is TGTGCCAGCAGCCCCTCCGGGACTAGCGGGAACTACGAGCAGTACTTC. Amino acid sequence: CASSPSGTSGNYEQYF.

The CDR3 is CSVEVASGTYEQYF. CDR3 DNA: TGCAGCGTTGAAGTGGCTAGCGGGACTTACGAGCAGTACTTC. This rearrangement joins TRBV29-1 to TRBJ2-7; 9 nucleotides agree with TRBD2. The CDR3 extends over 14 amino acids. Germline CDR1 SQVTM, CDR2 ANQGSEA. J gave up 4 bases and V 1 base, and 5 bases lay outside the gene matches.

This clone was seen just once. V is TRBV28 and J is TRBJ1-5; D is possibly TRBD1 (6 bases). Trimming shortened V by 2 bases and J by 9 bases, and 14 bases separated the two germline ends. The CDR3 length is 14 residues. Looked up from germline, CDR1 is MDHEN and CDR2 is SYDVKM. The CDR3: CASSLGTGIGPQHF. In nucleotides, the CDR3 is TGTGCCAGCAGTTTAGGTACAGGGATAGGGCCCCAGCATTTT.

The rearrangement uses TRBV4-1 and TRBJ2-4; 11 nucleotides line up with TRBD2. V was pared by 3 bases and J by 7 bases, with 11 bases of the junction left unmatched. This CDR3 has 17 residues. CDR1 and CDR2 from the germline V gene are MGHRA and YSYEKL. CDR3: CASSQALLAGAPNIQYF. CDR3 nucleotide sequence: TGCGCCAGCAGCCAGGCCTTACTAGCGGGAGCCCCCAACATTCAGTACTTC.

This clone was counted a single time. V and J are TRBV7-8 and TRBJ2-6, with D possibly being TRBD2 (5 bases). Trimming left V 5 bases short and J 4 bases short, with 15 bases between. From germline, CDR1 is SGHVS and CDR2 FQNEAQ. The CDR3 consists of 16 residues. The CDR3 sequence is CASSRGHRSGANVLTF. CDR3 nucleotide sequence: TGTGCCAGCAGCCGAGGGCACCGGTCCGGGGCCAACGTCCTGACTTTC.

V usage is TRBV5-8 and J usage is TRBJ2-3; D gene unclear. Trimming removed 5 bases from V and 1 base from J, with 8 bases in between. Germline CDR1 SGHTS, CDR2 YDEGEE. The CDR3 is 13 residues long. Here the CDR3 reads CASRIEGTDTQYF. The DNA for the CDR3 is TGTGCCAGCAGAATAGAAGGCACAGATACGCAGTATTTT.

The V call is TRBV5-4, the J call TRBJ2-5; 7 bases agree with TRBD2. CDR1 is SGHNT and CDR2 is YYREEE in the germline V gene (reference sequence). The CDR3 totals 16 residues. Germline trimming cut 0 bases from V and 2 bases from J; bases unmatched to any gene: 7. CDR3 in DNA: TGTGCCAGCAGCTTGGGGACTAGGAGACAGCAAGAGACCCAGTACTTC. Its translation: CASSLGTRRQQETQYF.

The chain carries TRBV11-1 and TRBJ2-7; perhaps TRBD1 as D (6 bases). The CDR3 loop spans 15 amino acids. From germline, CDR1 is SGHAT and CDR2 FQDESV (reference sequence). The ends were cut back, 3 bases at V and 4 bases at J, with 16 bases in the middle. The CDR3 DNA sequence: TGTGCCAGCAGCTTCTCCGGGACACAGCCTTACGAGCAGTACTTC. Its protein product is CASSFSGTQPYEQYF.

This sequence joins TRBV28 and TRBJ2-7; TRBD2 matches 7 bases. The ends lost 7 bases at V and 3 bases at J; junction bases unmatched: 9. Germline V gene data show CDR1 as MDHEN and CDR2 as SYDVKM. The CDR3 sequence is 14 residues long. CDR3 loop: CASTPPGGNYEQYF. The DNA of the CDR3 is TGTGCCAGCACCCCCCCCGGGGGGAACTACGAGCAGTACTTC.

This clone was seen a single time. The rearrangement uses TRBV5-5 and TRBJ2-1; 10 nucleotides line up with TRBD2. The J segment lost 7 bases and the V segment lost 3 bases, leaving 7 bases of the junction unmatched. Per the germline V gene, CDR1 is SGHKS and CDR2 is YYEKEE (reference sequence). The CDR3 loop spans 15 amino acids. This CDR3 reads CASSSGLASRNEQFF. The DNA of the CDR3 is TGTGCCAGCAGCTCGGGACTAGCGTCTAGGAATGAGCAGTTCTTC.

The chain links TRBV5-6 to TRBJ2-2, with 11 bases lining up with TRBD2. The CDR3 spans 13 residues. Germline V gene lookup returns CDR1 SGHDT and CDR2 YYEEEE. The junction had 3 bases not matched to a gene; V was cut back by 9 bases and J by 5 bases. The CDR3 reads CATVAGGTGELFF. The CDR3, as DNA: TGTGCCACCGTAGCGGGAGGGACCGGGGAGCTGTTTTTT. Based on the CDR3 plus reference TRBV5-6 and TRBJ2-2, the full variable domain is DAGVTQSPTHLIKTRGQQVTLRCSPKSGHDTVSWYQQALGQGPQFIFQYYEEEERQRGNFPDRFSGHQFPNYSSELNVNALLLGDSALYLCATVAGGTGELFFGEGSRLTVL.

The gene calls are TRBV27 and TRBJ2-7; 8 positions match TRBD1. The V segment lost 5 bases and the J segment 1 base; nucleotides outside the gene matches: 4. In germline, CDR1 is MNHEY, CDR2 SMNVEV (reference sequence). The CDR3 covers 14 residues. CDR3 DNA sequence: TGTGCCAGCAGTGCCGACAGGGGATCCTACGAGCAGTACTTC. Amino acids: CASSADRGSYEQYF.

This chain joins TRBV11-2 and TRBJ2-1; TRBD2 agrees at 7 bases. The V gene end was trimmed by 5 bases and the J gene end by 4 bases; junction bases not matched to a gene: 5. The CDR3 is 14 amino acids. Germline CDR1 SGHAT, CDR2 FQNNGV. The CDR3 protein is CASSPRTSYNEQFF. The CDR3 DNA follows: TGTGCCAGCAGCCCCCGGACTAGTTACAATGAGCAGTTCTTC.

The V gene is TRBV18, the J gene TRBJ2-3; 7 positions agree with TRBD1. The CDR3 has 17 residues. Germline trimming cut 2 bases from V and 1 base from J; bases unmatched to any gene: 9. Germline V gene data show CDR1 as KGHSH and CDR2 as LQKENI. The CDR3 nucleotides are TGTGCCAGCTCACCAGCGGTAGGACAGGTGGGCACAGATACGCAGTATTTT. Translating gives CASSPAVGQVGTDTQYF. Complete variable domain (other parts from reference TRBV18 and TRBJ2-3): NAGVMQNPRHLVRRRGQEARLRCSPMKGHSHVYWYRQLPEEGLKFMVYLQKENIIDESGMPKERFSAEFPKEGPSILRIQQVVRGDSAAYFCASSPAVGQVGTDTQYFGPGTRLTVL.

This clone came up once. This rearrangement joins TRBV28 to TRBJ2-2; D is perhaps TRBD2 (6 bases). Looked up from germline, CDR1 is MDHEN and CDR2 is SYDVKM. This CDR3 is built from 15 residues. Trimming left V 0 bases short and J 7 bases short, with 12 bases between. The CDR3 nucleotides are TGTGCCAGCAGTTTATGGGGCGGGATGGGCGGGGAGCTGTTTTTT. As protein: CASSLWGGMGGELFF.

This chain links TRBV7-9 with TRBJ2-3; 7 bases line up with TRBD1. J was trimmed by 4 bases and V by 2 bases; bases with no gene match: 3. Germline V gene data show CDR1 as SEHNR and CDR2 as FQNEAQ (reference sequence). The CDR3 covers 14 residues. CDR3 sequence reads: CASSLQGVADTQYF. CDR3 DNA: TGTGCCAGCAGCTTACAGGGGGTGGCAGATACGCAGTATTTT.

V is TRBV20-1 and J is TRBJ2-1; D ambiguous. V shed 7 bases and J shed 6 bases, with 7 bases lying between them. CDR1 is DFQATT, CDR2 SNEGSKA, per germline (reference sequence). The CDR3 totals 10 residues. The CDR3 DNA reads as TGCAGTGTGGAGCGCAATGAGCAGTTCTTC. It encodes CSVERNEQFF.

The gene calls are TRBV5-6 and TRBJ1-5, with TRBD1 as a possible D gene (5 bases). CDR3 size: 15 residues. Germline V CDR1 and CDR2: SGHDT, YYEEEE. Trimming pared 0 bases from V and 6 bases from J, leaving 13 bases between. The CDR3 reads CASSLGQSTSQPQHF. As DNA, the CDR3 is TGTGCCAGCAGCTTGGGACAGTCTACGAGTCAGCCCCAGCATTTT.

The gene calls are TRBV7-9 and TRBJ2-3, with a tentative D call TRBD2 (5 bases). The CDR3 length is 13 residues. The germline CDR1 and CDR2 sequences are SEHNR and FQNEAQ (reference sequence). V shed 4 bases and J shed 9 bases, with 14 bases lying between them. The CDR3 is CASSSHLAVTQYF. The DNA of the CDR3 is TGTGCCAGCAGCTCTCACCTAGCTGTGACGCAGTATTTT.

This clone was detected once. CDR3 DNA: TGTGCCAGCAGTGCACAGGGGTTTGAGACCCAGTACTTC. This codes for CASSAQGFETQYF. This sequence joins TRBV2 and TRBJ2-5, with 7 bases that match TRBD1. Per germline, CDR1 SNHLY and CDR2 FYNNEI. This CDR3 region has 13 residues. Losses at the gene ends were 4 bases for V and 5 bases for J; bases not matched to a gene: 4. Complete variable domain (other parts from reference TRBV2 and TRBJ2-5): EPEVTQTPSHQVTQMGQEVILRCVPISNHLYFYWYRQILGQKVEFLVSFYNNEISEKSEIFDDQFSVERPDGSNFTLKIRSTKLEDSAMYFCASSAQGFETQYFGPGTRLLVL.

The chain uses TRBV4-1 and TRBJ2-1; possibly TRBD1 for D (6 bases). The CDR3 contains 16 residues. V lost 2 bases to trimming and J lost 1 base, with 12 bases between them. CDR1 is MGHRA and CDR2 is YSYEKL in the germline V gene. This CDR3 is CASSQNTDRSYNEQFF. CDR3 in DNA: TGCGCCAGCAGCCAAAACACTGACAGGTCCTACAATGAGCAGTTCTTC.

The J gene is TRBJ2-4, the V gene TRBV4-2, with D unclear. Trimming took 0 bases from V and 7 from J, leaving 7 bases between them. CDR3 length: 13 amino acids. Germline lookup yields CDR1 LGHNA and CDR2 YNFKEQ. CDR3 sequence reads: CASSQDPGNIQYF. As DNA, the CDR3 is TGTGCCAGCAGCCAAGATCCCGGGAACATTCAGTACTTC.

J is TRBJ2-3 and V is TRBV5-1, with 7 nucleotides matching TRBD2. CDR1 is SGHRS, CDR2 YFSETQ, per germline. Unmatched junction bases numbered 14, after V lost 5 bases and J lost 5 bases. The CDR3 loop spans 16 amino acids. For the CDR3, the DNA is TGCGCCAGCAGTAAAAGAGCGCGGGAGCGGTTAGATACGCAGTATTTT. Protein product: CASSKRARERLDTQYF.

The CDR3, as DNA: TGTGCCAGCAGCTTAGTGGACAGCTCCTACGAGCAGTACTTC. This gives the protein CASSLVDSSYEQYF. The chain couples TRBV11-2 to TRBJ2-7, with D possibly matching TRBD1 (6 bases). In germline, CDR1 is SGHAT, CDR2 FQNNGV. The length of the CDR3 is 14 residues. The V end lost 1 base, the J end lost 0 bases, and 7 bases lay between the germline ends.

The rearrangement uses TRBV27 and TRBJ2-5; TRBD1 matches at 7 bases. V was pared by 4 bases and J by 2 bases, with 4 bases of the junction left unmatched. The CDR3 is made up of 14 amino acids. Germline CDR1 MNHEY, CDR2 SMNVEV (reference sequence). CDR3 sequence: CASSSSRGQETQYF. The DNA for the CDR3 is TGTGCCAGCAGTTCCTCCAGGGGGCAAGAGACCCAGTACTTC.